The present entry profiles one T cell receptor (beta chain) with its context. Its antigen is currently unknown. The data belong to a study of regulatory T cells. Regarding the study as a whole: In CD3G-deficient patients, conventional CD4+ T cells were enriched for hydrophobic CDR3 residues at positions 6 and 7. In patients, unique TRB V-J pairs were restricted and V/J usage skewed, especially in Tregs.

This CDR3 is built from 13 residues. Per the germline V gene, CDR1 is MNHNS and CDR2 is SASEGT. With V trimmed by 5 bases and J by 2 bases, 3 bases remained unmatched. All CD3G-deficient patients showed autoimmunity, more severe in two. At testing, patients were 2 to 39 years old, with reduced naive and increased memory T-cell proportions. CD4+ cells were sorted into CD25-high CD127-low regulatory cells and CD25-low CD127-high conventional cells. The primer mix had 52 TRBV and 13 TRBJ primers. Using immunoSEQ multiplex PCR, the repertoire was profiled, and TCRdb retains in-frame clones only, with some absent. In the table there are 32,000 or so clones, around 93% of which are singletons.

The TCR comes from a person aged 18 to 35 with CD3G deficiency. The chain uses TRBV6-1 and TRBJ2-7, with 7 bases lining up with TRBD1. The material sequenced was conventional CD4+ T cells sorted from blood. The CDR3 protein is CASSRTGAYEQYF. Here the CDR3 DNA reads TGTGCCAGCAGTAGGACAGGTGCCTACGAGCAGTACTTC.